Shown below are 13 T cell receptor beta chains from a single sample sequenced in a study of T cells in narcolepsy. Using immunoSEQ multiplex PCR, the repertoire was profiled, and TCRdb retains in-frame clones only, with some absent. The sample has about 31,000 clones, around 80% seen once. Specimen: CD45RA- memory CD4+ T cells from PBMCs. These receptors came from a human donor with narcolepsy.

There are a few counts of this clone. The J gene is TRBJ2-7, the V gene TRBV6-6; a possible D gene is TRBD1 (5 bases). The V and J ends lost 0 bases and 5 bases respectively, with 11 bases between them. The CDR3 is made up of 14 amino acids. CDR1 is MNHNY, CDR2 SVGAGI, per germline (reference sequence). CDR3 nucleotides: TGTGCCAGCAGTTACTCTCTAGGACAAAACGAGCAGTACTTC. It encodes CASSYSLGQNEQYF.

A few counts support this clone. The chain combines TRBV6-5 with TRBJ1-1; 9 nucleotides match TRBD1. Germline V gene data show CDR1 as MNHEY and CDR2 as SVGAGI. This CDR3 region has 15 residues. V dropped 7 bases and J dropped 0; count of bases not matched to a gene: 6. CDR3 residues: CASIKGTGMNTEAFF. CDR3 nucleotide sequence: TGTGCCAGCATTAAAGGGACAGGGATGAACACTGAAGCTTTCTTT.

This chain connects TRBV7-4 to TRBJ2-2, with D uncertain. There are 15 residues in the CDR3. Trimming stripped 1 base from V and 6 bases from J, with 12 bases between. Germline loops: CDR1 SGHVT, CDR2 SQSDAQ. CDR3 bases: TGTGCCAGCAGCTTAGGGGTGAACCCCCCCGGGGAGCTGTTTTTT. Protein sequence: CASSLGVNPPGELFF.

This clone was picked up a small number of times. The rearrangement uses TRBV18 and TRBJ2-2; D may be TRBD1 or TRBD2 (5 bases each). Deletions cut 3 bases from V and 5 bases from J, with 13 bases between. This CDR3 has 15 amino acids. CDR1 and CDR2 from the germline V gene are KGHSH and LQKENI. The CDR3: CASSPGTRRTGELFF. DNA for the CDR3: TGTGCCAGCTCACCCGGGACCCGTCGGACCGGGGAGCTGTTTTTT.

This clone was found once. The CDR3 reads CASSEPQGSFYGYTF. The CDR3 bases are TGTGCCAGCAGTGAACCTCAGGGTTCATTCTATGGCTACACCTTC. The chain employs TRBV25-1 and TRBJ1-2; weak D call: TRBD1 (5 bases). CDR1 is MGHDK, CDR2 SYGVNS, per germline. Trimming took off 2 bases at V and 4 bases at J, with 14 bases between the two ends. This CDR3 has 15 residues.

This sequence joins TRBV18 and TRBJ2-7; TRBD1 agrees at 7 bases. V lost 3 bases and J lost 3; bases outside the gene matches: 5. Germline V gene lookup returns CDR1 KGHSH and CDR2 LQKENI. There are 14 residues in the CDR3. This CDR3 reads CASSPGQSFYEQYF. CDR3 nucleotides: TGTGCCAGCTCACCGGGACAGAGCTTCTACGAGCAGTACTTC.

The rearrangement uses TRBV2 and TRBJ2-1; TRBD1 aligns across 9 bases. V lost 6 bases to trimming and J lost 5 bases; unmatched junction nucleotides: 11. Per germline, CDR1 SNHLY and CDR2 FYNNEI. The CDR3 has 16 amino acids. As DNA, the CDR3 is TGTGCCAGCAGAACCTCCCGGGACAGGGCCCACAATGAGCAGTTCTTC. It encodes CASRTSRDRAHNEQFF.

The rearrangement links TRBV30 to TRBJ2-2, with TRBD2 matching over 7 bases. The CDR3 is 18 amino acids. Germline V gene sequence: CDR1 GTSNPN, CDR2 SVGIG (reference sequence). The trim removed 1 base at V and 5 bases at J, leaving 16 bases unmatched. DNA of the CDR3: TGTGCCTGGAGTGGAGGGAGTAGCGGGCCTTCTGGGACCGGGGAGCTGTTTTTT. Its translation is CAWSGGSSGPSGTGELFF.

V gene TRBV5-5 combines with J gene TRBJ2-3; 7 positions agree with TRBD2. CDR1 is SGHKS and CDR2 is YYEKEE in the germline V gene (reference sequence). This CDR3 has 15 amino acids. V lost 5 bases to trimming and J lost 1 base; unmatched junction nucleotides: 7. The CDR3 is CASRLLAVGTDTQYF. In DNA, the CDR3 is TGTGCCAGCAGATTGCTAGCGGTCGGCACAGATACGCAGTATTTT.

The rearrangement links TRBV7-8 to TRBJ2-1; TRBD2 matches at 9 bases. The ends lost 2 bases at V and 5 bases at J; junction bases unmatched: 7. CDR3 length: 16 residues. The germline V gene has CDR1 SGHVS and CDR2 FQNEAQ. The CDR3 DNA sequence: TGTGCCAGCAGCTTATTGCGGGAGGGCCGTCACAATGAGCAGTTCTTC. Encoded protein: CASSLLREGRHNEQFF.

The chain has TRBV30 and TRBJ1-2; D is possibly TRBD1 (6 bases). V was shortened by 7 bases and J by 3 bases, with 15 bases between the two germline ends. The CDR3 is 13 residues long. Germline CDR1 is GTSNPN and CDR2 is SVGIG (reference sequence). CDR3 loop: CALEYRVDYGYTF. DNA for the CDR3: TGTGCCTTGGAATACAGGGTGGACTATGGCTACACCTTC.

The sample holds a few counts of this clone. This rearrangement joins TRBV27 to TRBJ1-2; unclear D gene. Trimming shortened V by 8 bases and J by 5 bases, and 18 bases separated the two germline ends. CDR3 length: 14 residues. Germline CDR1 reads MNHEY; CDR2 reads SMNVEV (reference sequence). CDR3 sequence reads: CASSRSSLGYGYTF. CDR3 nucleotides: TGTGCCAGCTCTCGGTCCTCCCTTGGGTATGGCTACACCTTC.

The chain carries TRBV9 and TRBJ2-7, with D perhaps matching TRBD1 (5 bases). Per germline, CDR1 SGDLS and CDR2 YYNGEE. Between the trimmed V and J ends, which lost 0 bases and 1 base, there was a span of 11 bases. CDR3 size: 15 residues. The CDR3 here is CASSVGGLRSYEQYF. CDR3 nucleotides: TGTGCCAGCAGCGTAGGGGGCTTGAGGTCCTACGAGCAGTACTTC.